The 30 T cell receptor beta chains listed next were all sequenced from one sample in a study of blood T cell repertoires in COVID-19. Using immunoSEQ multiplex PCR, the repertoire was profiled, and TCRdb retains in-frame clones only, with some absent. The sample contains around 120,000 clones, 87% of which appear only once. Sequencing was performed on peripheral blood. These receptors were collected from a human donor in a cohort sampled during active COVID-19.

The gene calls are TRBV3-1 (or the pseudogene TRBV3-2) and TRBJ2-2, with 8 bases that match TRBD2. CDR1 is LGHDT and CDR2 is YNNKEL in the germline V gene (reference sequence). Trimming took 0 bases from V and 2 from J; bases not matched to a gene: 2. This CDR3 region has 16 residues. This chain's CDR3 is CASSQDSGTNTGELFF. DNA of the CDR3: TGTGCCAGCAGCCAAGATAGCGGGACTAACACCGGGGAGCTGTTTTTT.

The V and J genes are TRBV6-5 and TRBJ2-2, with D tentatively TRBD2 (6 bases). Trimming stripped 6 bases from V and 4 bases from J, with 15 bases between. The length of the CDR3 is 15 residues. CDR1 MNHEY and CDR2 SVGAGI come from the germline V gene. The CDR3 coding sequence is TGTGCCAGCAGCCCCCTTAGCGGATTCACCGGGGAGCTGTTTTTT. It encodes CASSPLSGFTGELFF.

The gene calls are TRBV18 and TRBJ2-7; 15 bases match TRBD2. Germline assignment: CDR1 KGHSH and CDR2 LQKENI. Trimming took 3 bases from V and 5 from J; bases not matched to a gene: 2. The CDR3 is 15 amino acids. The CDR3 nucleotides are TGTGCCAGCTCACCCGGGACTAGCGGGAGGAACGAGCAGTACTTC. This encodes CASSPGTSGRNEQYF. The full variable domain, rest sourced from reference TRBV18 and TRBJ2-7, is NAGVMQNPRHLVRRRGQEARLRCSPMKGHSHVYWYRQLPEEGLKFMVYLQKENIIDESGMPKERFSAEFPKEGPSILRIQQVVRGDSAAYFCASSPGTSGRNEQYFGPGTRLTVT.

This chain joins TRBV9 and TRBJ2-5; 8 positions agree with TRBD1. The CDR3 has 14 amino acids. V was clipped by 2 bases and J by 4 bases; unmatched bases: 4. Per germline, CDR1 SGDLS and CDR2 YYNGEE. CDR3 nucleotide sequence: TGTGCCAGCAGCGTCGACAGGGGAGGAGAGACCCAGTACTTC. Its protein is CASSVDRGGETQYF.

A single count supports this clone. The chain combines TRBV7-2 with TRBJ2-1; 10 positions agree with TRBD1. The CDR3 consists of 16 residues. From germline, CDR1 is SGHTA and CDR2 FQGNSA. With V trimmed by 4 bases and J by 5 bases, 8 bases remained unmatched. CDR3 amino acids: CASSSEVGTGDNEQFF. For the CDR3, the DNA is TGTGCCAGCAGCTCTGAGGTAGGGACAGGGGACAATGAGCAGTTCTTC.

The rearrangement links TRBV24-1 to TRBJ1-2, with a possible D match to TRBD1 (5 bases). The V gene lost 2 bases and the J gene lost 3 bases, with 9 bases spanning the gap. CDR1 and CDR2 (germline): KGHDR, SFDVKD. The CDR3 has 14 residues. The CDR3 region has the DNA TGTGCCACCAGTGATTATCGGGGGGACTATGGCTACACCTTC. Its translation is CATSDYRGDYGYTF.

V is TRBV6-1 and J is TRBJ2-2, with D possibly matching TRBD1 (5 bases). The CDR3 runs to 18 residues. The V gene lost 3 bases and the J gene lost 0 bases, with 17 bases spanning the gap. CDR1 and CDR2 (germline): MNHNS, SASEGT. The CDR3 DNA sequence: TGTGCCAGCAGTGACCACCCAGGACATTTCGCGAACACCGGGGAGCTGTTTTTT. This translates into CASSDHPGHFANTGELFF.

This clone occurred once. The chain is built from TRBV2 and TRBJ1-4; 12 bases agree with TRBD1. The CDR3 sequence is 18 residues long. V lost 6 bases and J lost 7; bases outside the gene matches: 15. Germline V gene data show CDR1 as SNHLY and CDR2 as FYNNEI. Written as DNA, the CDR3 is TGTGCCAGCAGCTTCGCCTCGGGACAGGGGGCCAGGAGTGAAAAACTGTTTTTT. Its protein product is CASSFASGQGARSEKLFF.

The chain uses TRBV19 and TRBJ2-3, with 7 nucleotides matching TRBD1. J gave up 3 bases and V 9 bases, and 21 bases lay outside the gene matches. This CDR3 has 18 amino acids. The germline CDR1 and CDR2 sequences are LNHDA and SQIVND (reference sequence). CDR3 protein: CASRTQGRQGKGTDTQYF. CDR3 DNA: TGTGCCAGCCGGACACAGGGTCGACAGGGAAAGGGGACAGATACGCAGTATTTT.

V usage is TRBV4-1 and J usage is TRBJ1-5; TRBD1 aligns across 8 bases. The ends lost 1 base at V and 1 base at J; junction bases unmatched: 6. The CDR3 spans 17 residues. Per the germline V gene, CDR1 is MGHRA and CDR2 is YSYEKL. CDR3 sequence (DNA): TGCGCCAGCAGCCAAGCGCCGACAGGGGTGAGCAATCAGCCCCAGCATTTT. Amino acids: CASSQAPTGVSNQPQHF.

This clone was detected only once. This chain connects TRBV6-1 to TRBJ2-3; TRBD1 might be the D (5 bases). Per the germline V gene, CDR1 is MNHNS and CDR2 is SASEGT. V shed 1 base and J shed 6 bases, with 20 bases lying between them. CDR3 length equals 17 residues. DNA of the CDR3: TGTGCCAGCAGTGAAGGGCCCCCAGGGAAAAGCATTGATACGCAGTATTTT. It translates to CASSEGPPGKSIDTQYF.

The J gene is TRBJ1-2, the V gene TRBV11-2; TRBD1 matches 7 bases. The ends lost 5 bases at V and 5 bases at J; junction bases unmatched: 11. CDR1 is SGHAT, CDR2 FQNNGV, per germline. This CDR3 contains 15 residues. Here the CDR3 reads CASSHSGTALYGYTF. The CDR3 DNA follows: TGTGCCAGCAGCCATTCTGGGACAGCGCTTTATGGCTACACCTTC.

This clone was picked up a small number of times. The J gene is TRBJ2-2, the V gene TRBV7-2; D unclear. V was pared by 1 base and J by 5 bases, with 8 bases between. Germline V gene sequence: CDR1 SGHTA, CDR2 FQGNSA. The CDR3 consists of 14 residues. The CDR3 is CASSLVRSTGELFF. CDR3 DNA sequence: TGTGCCAGCAGCTTAGTACGGTCAACCGGGGAGCTGTTTTTT.

The genes are TRBV7-9 and TRBJ2-2; the D gene is possibly TRBD2 (6 bases). CDR3 length equals 16 residues. V shed 5 bases and J shed 2 bases, with 15 bases lying between them. The germline V gene encodes CDR1 SEHNR and CDR2 FQNEAQ (reference sequence). The DNA of the CDR3 is TGTGCCAGCAGCCCGAGCGGGCCACTCAACACCGGGGAGCTGTTTTTT. Translated, it gives CASSPSGPLNTGELFF.

The rearrangement uses TRBV25-1 and TRBJ2-3; TRBD1 matches 7 bases. V shed 4 bases and J 1 base; nucleotides not matched to a gene: 11. The germline V gene has CDR1 MGHDK and CDR2 SYGVNS. The CDR3 totals 17 residues. The CDR3 bases are TGTGCCAGCAGTGCGGACAGGCCCGGTAGGGGCACAGATACGCAGTATTTT. This sequence encodes CASSADRPGRGTDTQYF. Looking up the rest from reference TRBV25-1 and TRBJ2-3 gives the full variable domain: EADIYQTPRYLVIGTGKKITLECSQTMGHDKMYWYQQDPGMELHLIHYSYGVNSTEKGDLSSESTVSRIRTEHFPLTLESARPSHTSQYLCASSADRPGRGTDTQYFGPGTRLTVL.

The chain is built from TRBV5-8 and TRBJ1-4; 7 bases agree with TRBD1. The germline V gene has CDR1 SGHTS and CDR2 YDEGEE. The CDR3 consists of 15 residues. The V segment lost 4 bases and the J segment 8 bases; nucleotides outside the gene matches: 11. The CDR3 DNA is TGTGCCAGCAGCATCCACAGGGGAGGCAGCGAAAAACTGTTTTTT. This sequence encodes CASSIHRGGSEKLFF.

CDR3 bases: TGTGCCAGCAGCTTGGAGACTAGCGGGAGGGCCTGGGATACGCAGTATTTT. This sequence encodes CASSLETSGRAWDTQYF. This rearrangement joins TRBV5-4 to TRBJ2-3; 14 bases map to TRBD2. V was pared by 0 bases and J by 6 bases, with 6 bases of the junction left unmatched. Germline CDR1 is SGHNT and CDR2 is YYREEE (reference sequence). The CDR3 loop spans 17 amino acids. The variable domain in full, completed from reference TRBV5-4 and TRBJ2-3, reads ETGVTQSPTHLIKTRGQQVTLRCSSQSGHNTVSWYQQALGQGPQFIFQYYREEENGRGNFPPRFSGLQFPNYSSELNVNALELDDSALYLCASSLETSGRAWDTQYFGPGTRLTVL.

CDR3 in DNA: TGTGCCAGCAGTCGAACAGGGGGCAACGACGAGCAGTACTTC. It codes for CASSRTGGNDEQYF. V gene TRBV5-5 combines with J gene TRBJ2-7; 9 positions match TRBD1. CDR3 length: 14 residues. J lost 5 bases, V lost 5 bases, and 8 bases had no gene match. The germline V gene encodes CDR1 SGHKS and CDR2 YYEKEE (reference sequence).

CDR3 amino acids: CASSFSKREGQNTEAFF. The CDR3 region has the DNA TGCGCCAGCAGCTTCTCGAAGAGGGAGGGGCAGAACACTGAAGCTTTCTTT. The chain employs TRBV5-1 and TRBJ1-1; D possibly corresponds to TRBD1 (5 bases). Germline lookup yields CDR1 SGHRS and CDR2 YFSETQ. The length of the CDR3 is 17 residues. V was trimmed by 2 bases and J by 1 base, leaving 18 bases between them. The variable domain in full, completed from reference TRBV5-1 and TRBJ1-1, reads KAGVTQTPRYLIKTRGQQVTLSCSPISGHRSVSWYQQTPGQGLQFLFEYFSETQRNKGNFPGRFSGRQFSNSRSEMNVSTLELGDSALYLCASSFSKREGQNTEAFFGQGTRLTVV.

This chain links TRBV30 with TRBJ2-3, with 12 nucleotides matching TRBD2. V was pared by 6 bases and J by 5 bases, with 9 bases of the junction left unmatched. The CDR3 covers 15 residues. CDR1 is GTSNPN and CDR2 is SVGIG in the germline V gene (reference sequence). CDR3 loop: CACTRLAGGRDTQYF. CDR3 bases: TGTGCCTGTACACGGCTAGCGGGGGGGCGAGATACGCAGTATTTT.

The chain combines TRBV6-5 with TRBJ2-2; D is possibly TRBD2 (6 bases). Germline V gives CDR1 MNHEY, CDR2 SVGAGI. The CDR3 runs 15 residues. V dropped 5 bases and J dropped 7 bases, with 17 bases sitting between them. For the CDR3, the DNA is TGTGCCAGCAGTCATCAGACTAGTCCCGTCGGGGAGCTGTTTTTT. It encodes CASSHQTSPVGELFF.

This chain uses TRBV6-5 with TRBJ1-3; D is possibly TRBD1 (5 bases). Deletions cut 6 bases from V and 3 bases from J, with 15 bases between. This CDR3 has 15 amino acids. Germline CDR1 and CDR2: MNHEY and SVGAGI. CDR3 in DNA: TGTGCCAGCAGGGCAGATTCAGGGTTTGGAAACACCATATATTTT. Protein sequence: CASRADSGFGNTIYF.

The gene calls are TRBV6-5 and TRBJ2-7; 7 bases fit TRBD1. J was trimmed by 6 bases and V by 5 bases; bases with no gene match: 7. Germline CDR1 reads MNHEY; CDR2 reads SVGAGI. CDR3 length: 13 amino acids. CDR3 sequence: CASSRDSSIEQYF. The CDR3 DNA follows: TGTGCCAGCAGTCGGGACAGTAGTATCGAGCAGTACTTC.

The chain links TRBV27 to TRBJ2-1; 13 bases line up with TRBD2. The germline V gene has CDR1 MNHEY and CDR2 SMNVEV (reference sequence). The CDR3 length is 15 residues. After removal of 6 bases from V and 9 bases from J, the junction contained 8 bases not matched to a gene. DNA of the CDR3: TGTGCCAGCAGGCTTGACTGGACTAGCGGGAGTGAGCAGTTCTTC. Amino acids: CASRLDWTSGSEQFF.

The gene calls are TRBV28 and TRBJ1-1; perhaps TRBD1 as D (5 bases). Trimming removed 4 bases from V and 3 bases from J, with 18 bases in between. Germline V lookup: CDR1 MDHEN, CDR2 SYDVKM. CDR3 length: 16 residues. The DNA of the CDR3 is TGTGCCAGCAGTTCGCCTGCCCCAGGGCCGTACACTGAAGCTTTCTTT. Translating gives CASSSPAPGPYTEAFF.

This rearrangement joins TRBV3-1 (or the pseudogene TRBV3-2) to TRBJ2-5, with 7 bases matching TRBD1. The CDR3 loop spans 15 amino acids. Germline CDR1 LGHDT, CDR2 YNNKEL (reference sequence). Losses at the gene ends were 4 bases for V and 2 bases for J; bases not matched to a gene: 7. This CDR3 reads CASSLLGTVQETQYF. CDR3 coding DNA: TGTGCCAGCAGCCTACTCGGGACAGTACAAGAGACCCAGTACTTC.

The rearrangement links TRBV14 to TRBJ2-3, with D perhaps matching TRBD2 (5 bases). Germline V lookup: CDR1 SGHDN, CDR2 FVKESK. There are 16 residues in the CDR3. Trimming removed 2 bases at V and 6 bases at J, with 18 bases between. In DNA form, the CDR3 reads TGTGCCAGCAGCCAACTCGGGTCCCCCCGAGGGGATACGCAGTATTTT. Amino acids: CASSQLGSPRGDTQYF.

This clone was observed a handful of times. The chain is built from TRBV5-5 and TRBJ2-5; D is uncertain. Deletions cut 0 bases from V and 0 bases from J, with 12 bases between. The CDR3 loop spans 16 amino acids. Per the germline V gene, CDR1 is SGHKS and CDR2 is YYEKEE (reference sequence). CDR3 DNA sequence: TGTGCCAGCAGCTTGGAAAAATTCACAGACCAAGAGACCCAGTACTTC. Translated, it gives CASSLEKFTDQETQYF.

The chain has TRBV6-1 and TRBJ1-4; weak D call: TRBD1 (6 bases). Germline loops: CDR1 MNHNS, CDR2 SASEGT. The V and J ends lost 3 bases and 2 bases respectively, with 13 bases between them. CDR3 length equals 16 residues. The CDR3 DNA reads TGTGCCAGCAGTGAGTCAGGGGCCCCCACTAATGAAAAACTGTTTTTT. Its translation is CASSESGAPTNEKLFF.

This clone has at least ten counts. The J gene is TRBJ2-3, the V gene TRBV7-7; 8 positions agree with TRBD1. The CDR3 spans 13 residues. Germline V lookup: CDR1 SSHAT, CDR2 FNYEAQ (reference sequence). After removal of 4 bases from V and 5 bases from J, the junction contained 2 bases not matched to a gene. The CDR3 nucleotides are TGTGCCAGCAGCTGGACAGGGAAAGATACGCAGTATTTT. Amino acid sequence: CASSWTGKDTQYF. The full variable domain, in which reference TRBV7-7 and TRBJ2-3 provide the parts outside the CDR3, is GAGVSQSPRYKVTKRGQDVTLRCDPISSHATLYWYQQALGQGPEFLTYFNYEAQPDKSGLPSDRFSAERPEGSISTLTIQRTEQRDSAMYRCASSWTGKDTQYFGPGTRLTVL.